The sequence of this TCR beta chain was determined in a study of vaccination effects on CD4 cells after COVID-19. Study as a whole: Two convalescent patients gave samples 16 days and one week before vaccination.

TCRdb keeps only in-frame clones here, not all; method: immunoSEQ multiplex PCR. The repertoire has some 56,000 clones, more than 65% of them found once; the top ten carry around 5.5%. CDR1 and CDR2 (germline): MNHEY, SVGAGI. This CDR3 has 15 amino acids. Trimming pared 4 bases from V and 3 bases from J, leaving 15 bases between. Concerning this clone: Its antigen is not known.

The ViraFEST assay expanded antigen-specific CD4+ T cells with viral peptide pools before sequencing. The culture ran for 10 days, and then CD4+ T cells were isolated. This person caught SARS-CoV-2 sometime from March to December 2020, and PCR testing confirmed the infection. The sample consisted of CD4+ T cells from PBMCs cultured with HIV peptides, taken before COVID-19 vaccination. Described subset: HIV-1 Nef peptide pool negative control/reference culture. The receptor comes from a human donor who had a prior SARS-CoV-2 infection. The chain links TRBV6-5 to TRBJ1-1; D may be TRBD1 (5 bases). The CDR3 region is CASSWGPYRYTEAFF. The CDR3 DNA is TGTGCCAGCAGTTGGGGCCCCTACCGGTACACTGAAGCTTTCTTT.